A single sample gave rise to the 8 T cell receptor beta chains below, sequenced in a study of blood T cell repertoires in COVID-19. The table came from immunoSEQ multiplex PCR; TCRdb's copy has only in-frame clones and leaves some out. The table shows 150,000 to 200,000 clones, with about four fifths occurring only once. Sequencing was done on a sample of peripheral blood. These receptors were collected from a woman aged 70 to 79 with acute or convalescent COVID-19.

The chain combines TRBV30 with TRBJ2-7, with 8 bases aligning to TRBD1. The V gene's germline CDR1 is GTSNPN and CDR2 SVGIG (reference sequence). CDR3 length: 15 residues. CDR3 nucleotides: TGTGCGAGGAGATACATTCAGGACAGGGCCCACGAGCAGTACTTC. Amino acids: CARRYIQDRAHEQYF.

The chain has TRBV5-4 and TRBJ2-1, with 9 bases fitting TRBD2. Germline V gives CDR1 SGHNT, CDR2 YYREEE (reference sequence). Trimming removed 4 bases from V and 0 bases from J; junction bases left unmatched: 8. The CDR3 length is 17 residues. The CDR3 DNA reads TGTGCCAGCAGCCTGAGACTAGCGGTTAGCTCCTACAATGAGCAGTTCTTC. Protein: CASSLRLAVSSYNEQFF.

V usage is TRBV27 and J usage is TRBJ2-3; 8 bases are a match to TRBD2. This CDR3 is 14 amino acids long. CDR1 and CDR2 (germline): MNHEY, SMNVEV (reference sequence). The trim removed 4 bases at V and 4 bases at J, leaving 4 bases unmatched. This CDR3 reads CASSSGLAPDTQYF. The CDR3 region has the DNA TGTGCCAGCAGTTCCGGACTAGCCCCAGATACGCAGTATTTT.

In this sample, this clone turned up once. V gene TRBV21-1 combines with J gene TRBJ1-2. TRBV21-1 is noted as a pseudogene. The CDR3 is 12 residues long. This chain's CDR3 is CASSISNYGYTF. Written as DNA, the CDR3 is TGTGCCAGCAGCATCTCTAACTATGGCTACACCTTC.

V is TRBV5-6 and J is TRBJ2-3; a weak D match, TRBD1 (6 bases). Germline CDR1 reads SGHDT; CDR2 reads YYEEEE. Trimming stripped 5 bases from V and 1 base from J, with 8 bases between. This CDR3 is built from 13 residues. In nucleotides, the CDR3 is TGTGCCAGCAGGCGGACAGGCACAGATACGCAGTATTTT. Protein product: CASRRTGTDTQYF.

Only one count was recorded for this clone. This rearrangement joins TRBV7-9 to TRBJ1-1, with D maybe TRBD1 (6 bases). Germline CDR1 reads SEHNR; CDR2 reads FQNEAQ (reference sequence). The CDR3 covers 14 residues. V lost 1 base and J lost 1, with 7 bases in between. The CDR3 is CASSLGTENTEAFF. The CDR3 DNA reads as TGTGCCAGCAGCTTAGGGACAGAGAACACTGAAGCTTTCTTT.

For the CDR3, the DNA is TGTGCCAGCAGCCGATCAGGGGGACAGGGGAACACTGAAGCTTTCTTT. Its translation: CASSRSGGQGNTEAFF. The V call is TRBV7-3, the J call TRBJ1-1, with 9 bases fitting TRBD1. The germline gives CDR1 SGHTA, CDR2 FQGTGA. V shed 5 bases, J shed 1 base, and the junction held 8 bases outside the gene matches. The CDR3 has 16 amino acids.

The sample holds one count of this clone. The rearrangement uses TRBV19 and TRBJ2-7; 11 nucleotides line up with TRBD2. Germline loops: CDR1 LNHDA, CDR2 SQIVND (reference sequence). J lost 4 bases, V lost 5 bases, and 7 bases had no gene match. The length of the CDR3 is 15 residues. CDR3 sequence reads: CASSLTSGSGYEQYF. The CDR3 DNA sequence: TGTGCCAGTAGTCTTACTAGCGGGAGTGGGTACGAGCAGTACTTC.